This TCR beta chain was identified during a study of CD8+ T cells in alopecia areata. Germline values: CDR1 SGHRS, CDR2 YFSETQ. The ends were cut back, 0 bases at V and 0 bases at J, with 16 bases in the middle. This CDR3 is built from 19 residues. The authors extracted RNA and reverse transcribed it into cDNA as the sequencing template. Only in-frame clones appear in the TCRdb table, and some are missing; sequencing was by immunoSEQ multiplex PCR. The data contain more than 110,000 clones, about 60% of them singletons. This clone has just a few counts. The input for sequencing was CD4+ T cells sorted from blood, taken at week 0. This sequence originates from a human donor with alopecia areata. The rearrangement joins TRBV5-1 to TRBJ2-6; D may be TRBD1 (6 bases). The CDR3 DNA is TGCGCCAGCAGCTTGGGCTTTGGAAACAGGGCCTCTGGGGCCAACGTCCTGACTTTC. It codes for CASSLGFGNRASGANVLTF. The full variable domain, in which reference TRBV5-1 and TRBJ2-6 provide the parts outside the CDR3, is KAGVTQTPRYLIKTRGQQVTLSCSPISGHRSVSWYQQTPGQGLQFLFEYFSETQRNKGNFPGRFSGRQFSNSRSEMNVSTLELGDSALYLCASSLGFGNRASGANVLTFGAGSRLTVL.